This entry describes one TCR beta chain. This entry belongs to a study of Ad26.COV2.S vaccination and SARS-CoV-2 variants. Repertoires were generated with immunoSEQ multiplex PCR, while TCRdb's copy carries only in-frame clones and drops some. Of 400,000 to 500,000 clones in the sample, around 89% were seen once. The sample's treatment: around 19 received Ad26.COV2.S at low or high dose, single or two shots; about 5 received placebo; per-sample allocation not given. Day 63 after the first injection of vaccine or placebo was the sampling time. The length of the CDR3 is 14 residues. The germline gives CDR1 PRHDT, CDR2 FYEKMQ (reference sequence). Trimming shortened V by 0 bases and J by 6 bases, and 9 bases separated the two germline ends.

The chain has TRBV13 and TRBJ1-5, with D possibly matching TRBD1 (5 bases). The specimen comprised peripheral blood, sampled in a trial of Ad26.COV2.S vaccine versus placebo. The sequence was obtained from a person between 18 and 65 years old who received the Ad26.COV2.S COVID-19 vaccine or a placebo. CDR3 DNA sequence: TGTGCCAGCAGCTTAGGCGGGGGGAGTCAGCCCCAGCATTTT. Protein: CASSLGGGSQPQHF. Full variable domain (outside the CDR3, taken from reference TRBV13 and TRBJ1-5): AAGVIQSPRHLIKEKRETATLKCYPIPRHDTVYWYQQGPGQDPQFLISFYEKMQSDKGSIPDRFSAQQFSDYHSELNMSSLELGDSALYFCASSLGGGSQPQHFGDGTRLSIL.